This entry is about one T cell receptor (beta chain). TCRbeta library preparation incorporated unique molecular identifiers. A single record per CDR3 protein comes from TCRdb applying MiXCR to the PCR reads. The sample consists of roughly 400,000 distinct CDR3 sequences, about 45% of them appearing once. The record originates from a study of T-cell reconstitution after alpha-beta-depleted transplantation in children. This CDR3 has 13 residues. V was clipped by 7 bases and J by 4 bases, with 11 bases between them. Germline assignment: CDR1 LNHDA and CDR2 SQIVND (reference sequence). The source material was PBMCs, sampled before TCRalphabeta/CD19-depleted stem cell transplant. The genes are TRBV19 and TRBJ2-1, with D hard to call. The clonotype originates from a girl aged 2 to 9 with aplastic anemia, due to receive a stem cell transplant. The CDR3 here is CASNNDGYNEQFF. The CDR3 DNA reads TGTGCCAGTAACAACGACGGATACAATGAGCAGTTCTTC. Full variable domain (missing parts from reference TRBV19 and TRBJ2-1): DGGITQSPKYLFRKEGQNVTLSCEQNLNHDAMYWYRQDPGQGLRLIYYSQIVNDFQKGDIAEGYSVSREKKESFPLTVTSAQKNPTAFYLCASNNDGYNEQFFGPGTRLTVL.